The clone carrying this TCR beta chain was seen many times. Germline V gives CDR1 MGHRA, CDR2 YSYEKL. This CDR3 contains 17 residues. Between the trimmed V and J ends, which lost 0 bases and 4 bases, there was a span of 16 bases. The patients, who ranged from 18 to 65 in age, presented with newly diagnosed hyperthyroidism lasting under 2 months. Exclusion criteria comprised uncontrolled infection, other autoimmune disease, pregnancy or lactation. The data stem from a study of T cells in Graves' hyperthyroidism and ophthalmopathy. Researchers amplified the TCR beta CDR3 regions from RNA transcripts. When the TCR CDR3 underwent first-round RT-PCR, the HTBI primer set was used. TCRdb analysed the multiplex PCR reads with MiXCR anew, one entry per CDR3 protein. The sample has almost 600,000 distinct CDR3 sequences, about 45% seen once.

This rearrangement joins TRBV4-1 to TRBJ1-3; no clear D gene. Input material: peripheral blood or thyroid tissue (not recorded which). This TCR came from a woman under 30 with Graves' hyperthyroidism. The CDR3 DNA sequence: TGCGCCAGCAGCCAAGATTCGTCATGGGGTACCGGAAACACCATATATTTT. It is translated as CASSQDSSWGTGNTIYF.